A selection of T cell receptor beta chains follows, all from one sample in a study of shared clonotypes between healthy human individuals. Data came from immunoSEQ multiplex PCR; TCRdb stores just in-frame clones and leaves some out. The sample comprises a few hundred thousand clones, around 97% of which are singletons, and roughly 0.05% rests with the top ten. The sequenced sample consisted of naive CD4+ T cells sorted from blood. These receptor sequences come from a woman in her thirties in good health. Each CDR3 is given with its conserved first and last residue. Each record gives: V gene, clone size, J gene, D gene, CDR3 DNA, CDR3 protein. D genes are given only for firm matches. Only part of the rows carry a size: once, few, many, or a class if the clone is expanded.

v_gene: TRBV5-4
abundance: NA
j_gene: TRBJ2-5
d_gene: TRBD1
CDR3nt: TGTGCCAGCAGCCCAGGGGACAGGGTTGAGACCCAGTACTTC
CDR3aa: CASSPGDRVETQYF

v_gene: TRBV6-1
abundance: NA
j_gene: TRBJ1-5
d_gene: NA
CDR3nt: TGTGCCAGCAGTGAACGGGGCAGCAATCAGCCCCAGCATTTT
CDR3aa: CASSERGSNQPQHF

v_gene: TRBV27
abundance: NA
j_gene: TRBJ2-1
d_gene: TRBD2
CDR3nt: TGTGCCAGCAGTTCACTAACTAGCGGGAGGATTTATGAGCAGTTCTTC
CDR3aa: CASSSLTSGRIYEQFF

v_gene: TRBV6-1
abundance: NA
j_gene: TRBJ1-2
d_gene: NA
CDR3nt: TGTGCCAGCAGTGATCGAGCCGGGGGGATTACCTTC
CDR3aa: CASSDRAGGITF

v_gene: TRBV19
abundance: NA
j_gene: TRBJ1-5
d_gene: NA
CDR3nt: TGTGCCAGTGTTGCAGGGAATCAGCCCCAGCATTTT
CDR3aa: CASVAGNQPQHF

v_gene: TRBV29-1
abundance: NA
j_gene: TRBJ1-1
d_gene: NA
CDR3nt: TGCAGCGCCACGGCGGAGAACACTGAAGCTTTCTTT
CDR3aa: CSATAENTEAFF

v_gene: TRBV5-4
abundance: NA
j_gene: TRBJ2-2
d_gene: NA
CDR3nt: TGTGCCAGCAGCTACAAGACCTGGAACACCGGGGAGCTGTTTTTT
CDR3aa: CASSYKTWNTGELFF

v_gene: TRBV6-6
abundance: once
j_gene: TRBJ1-1
d_gene: NA
CDR3nt: TGTGCCAGCAGTTACTTACAGCCAAACACTGAAGCTTTCTTT
CDR3aa: CASSYLQPNTEAFF

v_gene: TRBV29-1
abundance: NA
j_gene: TRBJ1-2
d_gene: TRBD1
CDR3nt: TGCAGCGCCCGGACAGGGGCGAATGGCTACACCTTC
CDR3aa: CSARTGANGYTF

v_gene: TRBV7-3
abundance: NA
j_gene: TRBJ2-2
d_gene: NA
CDR3nt: TGTGCCAGCAGCCCAGGGACCCCCGGGGAGCTGTTTTTT
CDR3aa: CASSPGTPGELFF

v_gene: TRBV30
abundance: NA
j_gene: TRBJ2-1
d_gene: NA
CDR3nt: TGTGCCTGTGGGGGAGGGGGCAATGAGCAGTTCTTC
CDR3aa: CACGGGGNEQFF

v_gene: TRBV23-1
abundance: NA
j_gene: TRBJ2-5
d_gene: TRBD1
CDR3nt: TGCGCCAGCAGTCAGGAGGACAGGGTTGAGACCCAGTACTTC
CDR3aa: CASSQEDRVETQYF

v_gene: TRBV2
abundance: NA
j_gene: TRBJ2-5
d_gene: NA
CDR3nt: TGTGCCAGCAGTGAACAGGACCCGCGATATCCGGAGACCCAGTACTTC
CDR3aa: CASSEQDPRYPETQYF

v_gene: TRBV19
abundance: NA
j_gene: TRBJ1-3
d_gene: NA
CDR3nt: TGTGCCAGTAGGACAGACTCCTCTGGAAACACCATATATTTT
CDR3aa: CASRTDSSGNTIYF

v_gene: TRBV28
abundance: once
j_gene: TRBJ2-2
d_gene: NA
CDR3nt: TGTGCCAGCAGTGGCCAGAACACCGGGGAGCTGTTTTTT
CDR3aa: CASSGQNTGELFF

v_gene: TRBV6-5
abundance: NA
j_gene: TRBJ1-1
d_gene: NA
CDR3nt: TGTGCCAGCAGTTATGGGTCCCGGCAGTTGAACACTGAAGCTTTCTTT
CDR3aa: CASSYGSRQLNTEAFF

v_gene: TRBV5-1
abundance: NA
j_gene: TRBJ2-2
d_gene: TRBD1
CDR3nt: TGCGCCAGCAGCTTGGAGGGGGCTGTGAACACCGGGGAGCTGTTTTTT
CDR3aa: CASSLEGAVNTGELFF

v_gene: TRBV18
abundance: few
j_gene: TRBJ2-7
d_gene: NA
CDR3nt: TGTGCCAGCTCACCAGGTGGGGGACTGCTCTCCTACGAGCAGTACTTC
CDR3aa: CASSPGGGLLSYEQYF

v_gene: TRBV5-1
abundance: NA
j_gene: TRBJ1-2
d_gene: TRBD1
CDR3nt: TGCGCCAGCAGCGGAGGACAGGGTGGTGGCTACACCTTC
CDR3aa: CASSGGQGGGYTF

v_gene: TRBV11-2
abundance: NA
j_gene: TRBJ2-3
d_gene: NA
CDR3nt: TGTGCCAGCAGCTTCGGGACAAGCACAGATACGCAGTATTTT
CDR3aa: CASSFGTSTDTQYF

v_gene: TRBV28
abundance: NA
j_gene: TRBJ2-7
d_gene: TRBD2
CDR3nt: TGTGCCAGCAGTATACGACTAGCGGGAAGGTACGAGCAGTACTTC
CDR3aa: CASSIRLAGRYEQYF

v_gene: TRBV7-9
abundance: NA
j_gene: TRBJ2-2
d_gene: TRBD1
CDR3nt: TGTGCCAGCAGCTCGGGACAGGGGGCCACCGGGGAGCTGTTTTTT
CDR3aa: CASSSGQGATGELFF

v_gene: TRBV28
abundance: once
j_gene: TRBJ2-7
d_gene: NA
CDR3nt: TGTGCCAGCAGTTCCTTAGGCTACGAGCAGTACTTC
CDR3aa: CASSSLGYEQYF

v_gene: TRBV5-8
abundance: once
j_gene: TRBJ1-5
d_gene: NA
CDR3nt: TGTGCCAGCAGCTCGAGGGGGCCCCAGCATTTT
CDR3aa: CASSSRGPQHF

v_gene: TRBV2
abundance: NA
j_gene: TRBJ2-1
d_gene: NA
CDR3nt: TGTGCCAGCAGCGTTTTAGCAAATGAGCAGTTCTTC
CDR3aa: CASSVLANEQFF

v_gene: TRBV5-1
abundance: NA
j_gene: TRBJ2-4
d_gene: NA
CDR3nt: TGCGCCAGCAGCATTAGCGGACCCGAAAACATTCAGTACTTC
CDR3aa: CASSISGPENIQYF

v_gene: TRBV25-1
abundance: NA
j_gene: TRBJ1-6
d_gene: NA
CDR3nt: TGTGCCAGCAAGGGATCCTCCTATAATTCACCCCTCCACTTT
CDR3aa: CASKGSSYNSPLHF

v_gene: TRBV19
abundance: NA
j_gene: TRBJ1-3
d_gene: NA
CDR3nt: TGTGCCAGTAGTACCCTCCAGGGTTTTGGAAACACCATATATTTT
CDR3aa: CASSTLQGFGNTIYF

v_gene: TRBV19
abundance: NA
j_gene: TRBJ2-7
d_gene: TRBD2
CDR3nt: TGTGCCAGTAGTACGCAAACTAGCGGGAGTTACGAGCAGTACTTC
CDR3aa: CASSTQTSGSYEQYF

v_gene: TRBV18
abundance: NA
j_gene: TRBJ2-5
d_gene: NA
CDR3nt: TGTGCCAGCTCACAATCAGGAGGGGAAGAGACCCAGTACTTC
CDR3aa: CASSQSGGEETQYF

v_gene: TRBV9
abundance: once
j_gene: TRBJ1-1
d_gene: NA
CDR3nt: TGTGCCAGCAGCCCCGCCCGGGGGCAAAGGACTGAAGCTTTCTTT
CDR3aa: CASSPARGQRTEAFF

v_gene: TRBV7-6
abundance: NA
j_gene: TRBJ2-7
d_gene: NA
CDR3nt: TGTGCCAGCAGCTCGCGGGGTCTAGTCGGGGAGCAGTACTTC
CDR3aa: CASSSRGLVGEQYF

v_gene: TRBV6-5
abundance: NA
j_gene: TRBJ2-1
d_gene: NA
CDR3nt: TGTGCCAGCAGTGATAGAAATGAGCAGTTCTTC
CDR3aa: CASSDRNEQFF

v_gene: TRBV28
abundance: NA
j_gene: TRBJ2-3
d_gene: NA
CDR3nt: TGTGCCAGCAGTCCTCTGGGGGGACTGCGCACAGATACGCAGTATTTT
CDR3aa: CASSPLGGLRTDTQYF

v_gene: TRBV10-3
abundance: once
j_gene: TRBJ2-7
d_gene: TRBD2
CDR3nt: TGTGCCATCAGTGAGGCGGGAGGGCAGAACGAGCAGTACTTC
CDR3aa: CAISEAGGQNEQYF

v_gene: TRBV11-2
abundance: NA
j_gene: TRBJ2-1
d_gene: TRBD2
CDR3nt: TGTGCCAGCAGCCGCGGGAGGGGAGACTACAATGAGCAGTTCTTC
CDR3aa: CASSRGRGDYNEQFF

v_gene: TRBV7-2
abundance: NA
j_gene: TRBJ2-7
d_gene: TRBD2
CDR3nt: TGTGCCAGCAGAGCAGCCGGGACTAGCGGTCTGAAGCAGTACTTC
CDR3aa: CASRAAGTSGLKQYF

v_gene: TRBV6-1
abundance: NA
j_gene: TRBJ1-4
d_gene: TRBD1
CDR3nt: TGTGCCAGCAGTGGCTTGGAGACAGGGGATGAAAAACTGTTTTTT
CDR3aa: CASSGLETGDEKLFF

v_gene: TRBV7-9
abundance: NA
j_gene: TRBJ2-3
d_gene: TRBD2
CDR3nt: TGTGCCAGTCCTAGCGGGAGCGGTACAGATACGCAGTATTTT
CDR3aa: CASPSGSGTDTQYF

v_gene: TRBV27
abundance: NA
j_gene: TRBJ1-1
d_gene: NA
CDR3nt: TGTGCCAGCAGTTCCCGGACAGCCCTGAACACTGAAGCTTTCTTT
CDR3aa: CASSSRTALNTEAFF

v_gene: TRBV11-2
abundance: NA
j_gene: TRBJ2-1
d_gene: NA
CDR3nt: TGTGCCAGCAGCTTAGGGACCGACAGTGAGCAGTTCTTC
CDR3aa: CASSLGTDSEQFF

v_gene: TRBV21-1
abundance: NA
j_gene: TRBJ1-1
d_gene: NA
CDR3nt: TGTGCCAGCAGCAAAGCGTATGTCCGATTAAGTGGGGACACTGAAGCTTTCTTT
CDR3aa: CASSKAYVRLSGDTEAFF

v_gene: TRBV6-5
abundance: NA
j_gene: TRBJ1-2
d_gene: NA
CDR3nt: TGTGCCAGCAGTTACTCGTCAGCTACCAACTATGGCTACACCTTC
CDR3aa: CASSYSSATNYGYTF

v_gene: TRBV19
abundance: NA
j_gene: TRBJ2-7
d_gene: TRBD1
CDR3nt: TGTGCCAGTAGTATGACAGGGATGTACGAGCAGTACTTC
CDR3aa: CASSMTGMYEQYF

v_gene: TRBV15
abundance: NA
j_gene: TRBJ2-2
d_gene: NA
CDR3nt: TGTGCCACCAGCAGAGAGGAGGGCGCGAACACCGGGGAGCTGTTTTTT
CDR3aa: CATSREEGANTGELFF

v_gene: TRBV6-5
abundance: NA
j_gene: TRBJ2-7
d_gene: NA
CDR3nt: TGTGCCAGCAGTCGGGATTGGGGTAGCTACGAGCAGTACTTC
CDR3aa: CASSRDWGSYEQYF

v_gene: TRBV27
abundance: NA
j_gene: TRBJ1-2
d_gene: NA
CDR3nt: TGTGCCAGCAGCCCCGCGGGACATTCTCGCTATGGCTACACCTTC
CDR3aa: CASSPAGHSRYGYTF

v_gene: TRBV4-1
abundance: NA
j_gene: TRBJ2-3
d_gene: NA
CDR3nt: TGCGCCAGCAGCCCCTTAGAGGGAGATACGCAGTATTTT
CDR3aa: CASSPLEGDTQYF

v_gene: TRBV19
abundance: NA
j_gene: TRBJ2-1
d_gene: TRBD2
CDR3nt: TGTGCCAGTAGTTTAAGACTTCTAGCGGACGACAATGAGCAGTTCTTC
CDR3aa: CASSLRLLADDNEQFF

v_gene: TRBV5-1
abundance: NA
j_gene: TRBJ2-1
d_gene: NA
CDR3nt: TGCGCCACCTTCCAAATGCCCGGGCGGAATGAGCAGTTCTTC
CDR3aa: CATFQMPGRNEQFF

v_gene: TRBV19
abundance: NA
j_gene: TRBJ1-3
d_gene: NA
CDR3nt: TGTGCCAGTAGTATCCTAAGCTCTGGAAACACCATATATTTT
CDR3aa: CASSILSSGNTIYF

v_gene: TRBV6-5
abundance: NA
j_gene: TRBJ2-7
d_gene: TRBD1
CDR3nt: TGTGCCAGCAGCCGCACTAGGGACAGCTACGAGCAGTACTTC
CDR3aa: CASSRTRDSYEQYF

v_gene: TRBV4-1
abundance: NA
j_gene: TRBJ1-2
d_gene: NA
CDR3nt: TGCGCCAGCAGCCAACCCAGGGGAGGGAACTATGGCTACACCTTC
CDR3aa: CASSQPRGGNYGYTF

v_gene: TRBV19
abundance: NA
j_gene: TRBJ2-6
d_gene: NA
CDR3nt: TGTGCCAGTAGTACCCTACAAGAGGCTGGGGCCAACGTCCTGACTTTC
CDR3aa: CASSTLQEAGANVLTF

v_gene: TRBV10-3
abundance: NA
j_gene: TRBJ1-1
d_gene: NA
CDR3nt: TGTGCCATCAGTGAGTCGAGTTCGGGAAGAGCTTTCTTT
CDR3aa: CAISESSSGRAFF

v_gene: TRBV13
abundance: NA
j_gene: TRBJ2-1
d_gene: NA
CDR3nt: TGTGCCAGCAGCTTACCGGTTGGAGGCGTAGGGTACAATGAGCAGTTCTTC
CDR3aa: CASSLPVGGVGYNEQFF

v_gene: TRBV19
abundance: NA
j_gene: TRBJ1-5
d_gene: NA
CDR3nt: TGTGCCAGTCAGAGTTTCCGGACAGATAATCAGCCCCAGCATTTT
CDR3aa: CASQSFRTDNQPQHF

v_gene: TRBV19
abundance: NA
j_gene: TRBJ1-5
d_gene: TRBD1
CDR3nt: TGTGCCAGCCGCCCACCGGGACAGGGGGGAGGTCAGCCCCAGCATTTT
CDR3aa: CASRPPGQGGGQPQHF

v_gene: TRBV19
abundance: NA
j_gene: TRBJ1-2
d_gene: TRBD1
CDR3nt: TGTGCCAGTAGTTGGGCAGGGGGCCCGCGGGACTATGGCTACACCTTC
CDR3aa: CASSWAGGPRDYGYTF